This section outlines one TCR beta chain sequence together with its context. It lacks a known antigen. No base-level quality is on record; no much larger clone is a single base apart. Healthy HIV-negative adults with no recently reported acute infections or vaccinations were included as donors. Every donor was a Caucasian adult residing in Nashville, Tennessee, USA. Magnetic negative selection was used to enrich CD4+ T cells, after which naive cells were positively selected on CD45RA and the negative fraction became the memory subset. Blood was collected by leukapheresis, and PBMCs were isolated by Ficoll-Histopaque density gradient centrifugation and then cryopreserved in liquid nitrogen vapor phase. Analytical flow cytometry was used to check the purity and quantity of each magnetically sorted T cell population. Genomic DNA was isolated from each sorted fraction and quantified by UV absorbance on a Nanodrop 2000c.

Using the deep immunoSEQ assay, TCR CDR3 regions were amplified from genomic DNA by multiplex PCR. Genomic DNA extracted from each cell subset was distributed evenly over all wells of several immunoSEQ 96-well plates, and each plate served as one replicate. Each replicate PCR for sorted subsets received about 210 ng genomic DNA, equal to about 29,000 T cell genomes. Purified libraries were measured with a Qubit 3.0 fluorometer, size-checked on a Bioanalyzer 2100, and measured again with the KAPA Library Quantification kit. Every immunoSEQ 96-well plate was sequenced on a separate single-read 150-cycle Illumina NextSeq 550 flow cell. Per the authors' processing: Because only junctional sequences without quality scores were contained in the immunoSEQ output, filtering matching that applied to full-length reads could not be performed. To assign V/J genes and CDR3, sequences were annotated against IMGT germline references using PyIR, a Python wrapper for IgBLAST v1.9. Reads with weak V/J assignments (E-value above 1e-6), missing CDR3, stop codons, out-of-frame junctions, or ambiguous translated residues were removed. V3J clonotypes were defined as sequences sharing the same inferred V gene, J gene, and CDR3 amino acid sequence. To compute the percentage overlap between repertoires, the number of shared unique clonotypes was divided by the size of the smaller repertoire. Richness of each repertoire was evaluated using RTK rarefaction, the Chao1 estimator, and Recon v2.1 estimates of unobserved clonotypes. For all TCRbeta clonotypes obtained by the gDNA method from a handful of donors, generation probabilities were computed with OLGA. As stored in TCRdb, this immuneACCESS dataset retains in-frame rearrangements with V and J assigned. A fraction of the clones does not appear; measured against another copy, unresolved V genes explain less than half of the discrepancy, and the remainder lacks a known reason. Clone size and V and J calls were adopted from that table, with D and trimming inferred from the DNA. The sample table holds more than 1,200,000 clones, of which approximately 98.5% were seen once. The ten largest clones add up to roughly 0.35% of the sample.

The data originate from a study of shared clonotypes between healthy human individuals (TCRdb year 2020). About the full investigation: The cohort included a few men and a couple of women between 18 and 49 years of age. For each donor, CD4 naive and CD4 memory were each run on three plates, CD8 naive on two plates, and CD8 memory on one plate. The study deeply sequenced blood TCR repertoires of five healthy adults to estimate repertoire size and the extent of clonotype sharing between individuals. To increase sequencing depth and limit assay-specific biases, different laboratories used diverse techniques to prepare libraries and sequence TCR repertoires. Per donor, leukapheresis produced somewhere between about 0.85 and 9.5 billion PBMCs.

General conclusions and limits of the study: Sampling was restricted to blood, and TCR repertoires in tissues likely differ from the TCR repertoires found in blood. Estimated clonotype richness was generally larger for naive than for memory subsets. Based on pairwise subsampling, the degree of clonotype sharing among donors was expected to be affected by sequencing depth. Higher generation probabilities were observed for clonotypes shared by all four sorted-subset donors than for non-shared clonotypes. Sharing across a handful of donors was observed for 5% to 6.5% of naive CD4, 3% to 3.5% of naive CD8, over 2% of memory CD4, and roughly 0.4% of memory CD8 clonotypes. Rarefaction of sorted-subset datasets indicated incomplete sequencing despite the large sequencing depth. The small number of donors limited the genetic and exposure-history diversity represented.

Including cysteine and phenylalanine, the CDR3 has 13 amino acids. Only CDR3 DNA remains: 39 bases, in frame from the first base. The germline V gene specifies MNHNS as CDR1 and SASEGT as CDR2. V is shortened by 3 bases, J by 8 bases, and the region joining them spans 10 bases. The chain was built from TRBV6-1 and TRBJ1-4, with no reliable assignment of the D segment. The sequence was collected from a man aged 30 to 45 in good health. The source material was naive CD4+ T cells sorted from blood. The cell subset or site label, as the study defines it: CD45RA+ positively selected. The bases read TGTGCCAGCAGTGAGCCTGTTACGGAAAAACTGTTTTTT. This sequence encodes CASSEPVTEKLFF.